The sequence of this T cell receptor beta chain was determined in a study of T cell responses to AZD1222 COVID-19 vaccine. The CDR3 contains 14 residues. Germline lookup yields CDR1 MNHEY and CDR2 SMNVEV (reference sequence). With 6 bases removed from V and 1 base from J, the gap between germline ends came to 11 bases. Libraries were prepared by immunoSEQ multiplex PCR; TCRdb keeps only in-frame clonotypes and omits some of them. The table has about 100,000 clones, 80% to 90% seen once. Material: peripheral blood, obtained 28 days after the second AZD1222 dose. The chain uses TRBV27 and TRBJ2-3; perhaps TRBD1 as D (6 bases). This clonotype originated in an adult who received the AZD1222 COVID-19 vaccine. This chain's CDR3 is CASRTGYRTDTQYF. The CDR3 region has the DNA TGTGCCAGCAGGACAGGTTACCGCACAGATACGCAGTATTTT.